This TCR beta chain is drawn from a study of blood T cell repertoires in COVID-19. Per the original data handling: Amplified reference gene primers provided the basis for estimating nucleated cell counts. Some clones are missing from TCRdb's copy, which holds only in-frame ones; the method was immunoSEQ multiplex PCR. V and J calls and clone size follow that table, whereas D and trimming were derived from the DNA. The sample records around 370,000 clones, over 80% being singletons. The specimen was peripheral blood. This clonotype was sampled from a woman aged 50 to 60 with COVID-19, enrolled during active disease.

The CDR3 nucleotides are TGTGCCAGTAGCCCCGACATCCTCCAAGGAAACACCATATATTTT. It translates to CASSPDILQGNTIYF. The V call is TRBV19, the J call TRBJ1-3, with no clear D. V dropped 6 bases and J dropped 4 bases, with 16 bases sitting between them. The CDR3 extends over 15 amino acids. The V gene's germline CDR1 is LNHDA and CDR2 SQIVND (reference sequence). Filled out from reference TRBV19 and TRBJ1-3, the complete variable domain reads DGGITQSPKYLFRKEGQNVTLSCEQNLNHDAMYWYRQDPGQGLRLIYYSQIVNDFQKGDIAEGYSVSREKKESFPLTVTSAQKNPTAFYLCASSPDILQGNTIYFGEGSWLTVV.